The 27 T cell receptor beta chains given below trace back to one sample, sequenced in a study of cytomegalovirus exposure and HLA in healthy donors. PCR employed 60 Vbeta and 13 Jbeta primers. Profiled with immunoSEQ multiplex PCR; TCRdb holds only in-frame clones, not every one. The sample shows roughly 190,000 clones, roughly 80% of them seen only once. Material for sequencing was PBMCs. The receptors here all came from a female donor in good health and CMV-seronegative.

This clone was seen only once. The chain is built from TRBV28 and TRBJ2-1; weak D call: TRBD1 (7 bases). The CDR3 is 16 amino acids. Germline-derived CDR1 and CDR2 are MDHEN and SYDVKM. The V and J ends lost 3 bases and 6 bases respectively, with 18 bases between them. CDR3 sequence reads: CASSFRRDSLRNEQFF. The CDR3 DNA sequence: TGTGCCAGCAGTTTTCGGCGGGACAGCTTACGCAATGAGCAGTTCTTC.

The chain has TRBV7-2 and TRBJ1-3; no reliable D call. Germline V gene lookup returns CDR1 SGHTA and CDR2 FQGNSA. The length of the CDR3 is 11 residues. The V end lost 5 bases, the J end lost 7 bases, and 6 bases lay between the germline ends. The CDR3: CASSPLNTIYF. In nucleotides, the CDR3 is TGTGCCAGCAGCCCCTTGAACACCATATATTTT.

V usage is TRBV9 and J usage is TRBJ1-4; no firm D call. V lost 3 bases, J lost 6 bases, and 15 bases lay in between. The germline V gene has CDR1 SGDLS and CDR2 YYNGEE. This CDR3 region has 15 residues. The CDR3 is CASSDGQFGDEKLFF. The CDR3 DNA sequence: TGTGCCAGCAGCGACGGCCAATTCGGGGATGAAAAACTGTTTTTT.

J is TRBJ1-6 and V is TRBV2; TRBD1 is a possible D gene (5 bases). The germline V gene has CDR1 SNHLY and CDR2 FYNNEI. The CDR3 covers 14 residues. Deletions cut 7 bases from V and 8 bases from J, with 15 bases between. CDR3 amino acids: CASKGREGHSPLHF. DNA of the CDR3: TGTGCCAGCAAGGGCAGGGAAGGTCATTCACCCCTCCACTTT.

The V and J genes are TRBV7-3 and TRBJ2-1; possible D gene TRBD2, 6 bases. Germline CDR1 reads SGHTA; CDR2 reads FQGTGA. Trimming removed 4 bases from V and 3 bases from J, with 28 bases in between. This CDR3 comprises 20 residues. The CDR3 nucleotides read TGTGCCAGCAGCTCCTTCGAAAGAAGAATTGGGGCGGGATTCTACAATGAGCAGTTCTTC. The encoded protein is CASSSFERRIGAGFYNEQFF.

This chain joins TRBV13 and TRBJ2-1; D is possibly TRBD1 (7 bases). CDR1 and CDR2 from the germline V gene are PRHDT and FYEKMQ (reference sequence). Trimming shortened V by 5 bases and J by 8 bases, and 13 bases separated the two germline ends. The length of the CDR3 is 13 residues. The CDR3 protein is CASSTTRGDEQFF. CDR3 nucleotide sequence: TGTGCCAGCAGCACGACCAGGGGGGATGAGCAGTTCTTC.

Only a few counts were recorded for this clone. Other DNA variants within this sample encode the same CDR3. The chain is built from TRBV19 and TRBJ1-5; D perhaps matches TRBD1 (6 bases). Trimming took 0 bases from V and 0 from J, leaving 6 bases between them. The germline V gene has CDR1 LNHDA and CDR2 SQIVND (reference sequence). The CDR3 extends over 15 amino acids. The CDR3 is CASSIDRGSNQPQHF. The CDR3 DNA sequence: TGTGCCAGTAGTATAGACAGGGGTAGCAATCAGCCCCAGCATTTT.

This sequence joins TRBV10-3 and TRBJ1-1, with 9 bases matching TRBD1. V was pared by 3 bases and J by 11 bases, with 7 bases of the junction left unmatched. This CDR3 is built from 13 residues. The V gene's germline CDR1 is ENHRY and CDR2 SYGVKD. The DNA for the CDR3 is TGTGCCATCAGTGAAGGGACAGGGTATGGGGCTTTCTTT. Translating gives CAISEGTGYGAFF.

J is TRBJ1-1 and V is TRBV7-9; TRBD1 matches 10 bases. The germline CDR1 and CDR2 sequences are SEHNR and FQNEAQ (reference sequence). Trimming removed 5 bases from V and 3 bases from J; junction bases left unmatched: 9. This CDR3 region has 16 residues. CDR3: CASSPTGGAGDTEAFF. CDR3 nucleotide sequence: TGTGCCAGCAGCCCGACAGGGGGCGCTGGGGACACTGAAGCTTTCTTT.

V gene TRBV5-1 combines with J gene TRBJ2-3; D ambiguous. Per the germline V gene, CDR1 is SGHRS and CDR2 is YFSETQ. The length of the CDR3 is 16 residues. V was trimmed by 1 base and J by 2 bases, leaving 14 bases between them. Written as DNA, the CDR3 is TGCGCCAGCAGCTTGTGGGCTACAGCCAACACAGATACGCAGTATTTT. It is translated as CASSLWATANTDTQYF.

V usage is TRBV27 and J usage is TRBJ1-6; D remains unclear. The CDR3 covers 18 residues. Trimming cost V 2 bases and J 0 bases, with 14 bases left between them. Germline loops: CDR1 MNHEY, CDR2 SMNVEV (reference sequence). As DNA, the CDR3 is TGTGCCAGCAGTTTAGAGGGCACAGCGAGCTCCTATAATTCACCCCTCCACTTT. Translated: CASSLEGTASSYNSPLHF.

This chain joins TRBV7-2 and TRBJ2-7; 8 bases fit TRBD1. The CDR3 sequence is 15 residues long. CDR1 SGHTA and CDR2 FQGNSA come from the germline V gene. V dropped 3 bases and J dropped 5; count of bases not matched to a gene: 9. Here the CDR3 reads CASSFRGQGRNEQYF. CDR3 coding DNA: TGTGCCAGCAGCTTCCGCGGACAGGGAAGGAACGAGCAGTACTTC. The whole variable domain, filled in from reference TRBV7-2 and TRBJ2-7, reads GAGVSQSPSNKVTEKGKDVELRCDPISGHTALYWYRQSLGQGLEFLIYFQGNSAPDKSGLPSDRFSAERTGGSVSTLTIQRTQQEDSAVYLCASSFRGQGRNEQYFGPGTRLTVT.

Here the CDR3 DNA reads TGTGCCAGCAGCGAACAGGGGGCCTACAATGAGCAGTTCTTC. Protein product: CASSEQGAYNEQFF. The V and J genes are TRBV9 and TRBJ2-1; 8 bases are a match to TRBD1. Germline CDR1 is SGDLS and CDR2 is YYNGEE. The CDR3 has 14 residues. The V gene end was trimmed by 3 bases and the J gene end by 2 bases; junction bases not matched to a gene: 1.

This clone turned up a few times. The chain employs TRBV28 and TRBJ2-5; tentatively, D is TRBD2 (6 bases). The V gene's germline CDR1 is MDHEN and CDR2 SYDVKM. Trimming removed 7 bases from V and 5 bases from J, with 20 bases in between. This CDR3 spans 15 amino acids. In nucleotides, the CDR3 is TGTGCCAGCACCCCGCGGACGAGGGGACTGGAGACCCAGTACTTC. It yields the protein CASTPRTRGLETQYF.

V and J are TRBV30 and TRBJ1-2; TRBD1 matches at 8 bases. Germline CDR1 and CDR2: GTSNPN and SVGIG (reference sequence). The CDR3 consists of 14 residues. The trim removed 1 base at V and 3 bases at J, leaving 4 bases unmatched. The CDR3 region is CAWSEQGGHYGYTF. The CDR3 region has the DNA TGTGCCTGGAGTGAACAGGGGGGCCACTATGGCTACACCTTC.

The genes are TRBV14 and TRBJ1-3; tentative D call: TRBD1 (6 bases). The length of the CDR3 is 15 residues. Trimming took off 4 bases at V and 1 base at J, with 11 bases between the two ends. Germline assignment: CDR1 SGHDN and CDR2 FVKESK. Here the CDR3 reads CASSPYRGSGNTIYF. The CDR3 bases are TGTGCCAGCAGCCCTTATAGGGGGTCTGGAAACACCATATATTTT.

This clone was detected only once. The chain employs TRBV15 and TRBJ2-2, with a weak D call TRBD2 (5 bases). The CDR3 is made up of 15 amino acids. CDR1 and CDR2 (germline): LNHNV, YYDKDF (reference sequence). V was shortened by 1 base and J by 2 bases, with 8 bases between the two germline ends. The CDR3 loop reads CATSRGGKNTGELFF. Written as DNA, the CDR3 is TGTGCCACCAGCAGAGGAGGGAAAAACACCGGGGAGCTGTTTTTT.

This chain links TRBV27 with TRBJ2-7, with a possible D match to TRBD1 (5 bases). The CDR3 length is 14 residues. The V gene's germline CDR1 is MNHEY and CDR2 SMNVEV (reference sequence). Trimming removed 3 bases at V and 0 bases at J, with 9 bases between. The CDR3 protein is CASSFVQGSYEQYF. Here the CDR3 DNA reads TGTGCCAGCAGTTTCGTGCAGGGCTCCTACGAGCAGTACTTC.

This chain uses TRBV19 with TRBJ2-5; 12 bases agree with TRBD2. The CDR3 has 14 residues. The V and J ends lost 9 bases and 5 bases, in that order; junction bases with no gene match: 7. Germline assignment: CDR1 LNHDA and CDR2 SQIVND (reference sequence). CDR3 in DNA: TGTGCCAGCGCTAGCGGGGGGGACGAGGAGACCCAGTACTTC. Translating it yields CASASGGDEETQYF.

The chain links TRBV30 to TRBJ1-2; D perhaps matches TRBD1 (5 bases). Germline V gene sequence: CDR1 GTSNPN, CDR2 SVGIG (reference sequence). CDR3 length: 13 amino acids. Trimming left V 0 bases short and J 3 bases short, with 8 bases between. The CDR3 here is CAWSVGGDYGYTF. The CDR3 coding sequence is TGTGCCTGGAGTGTCGGGGGGGACTATGGCTACACCTTC.

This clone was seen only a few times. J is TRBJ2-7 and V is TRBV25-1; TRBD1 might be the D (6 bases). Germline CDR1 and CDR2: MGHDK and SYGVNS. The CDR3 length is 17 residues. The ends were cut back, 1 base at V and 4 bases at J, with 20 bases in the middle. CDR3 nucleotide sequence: TGTGCCAGCAGTGAATCCCGTGGGACAAAGGCAGGTTACGAGCAGTACTTC. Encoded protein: CASSESRGTKAGYEQYF.

CDR3 bases: TGCGCCAGCAGCTTGATGGGTCTAGAGGACTATGGCTACACCTTC. As protein: CASSLMGLEDYGYTF. The genes are TRBV5-1 and TRBJ1-2; no clear D. Germline assignment: CDR1 SGHRS and CDR2 YFSETQ. Trimming removed 1 base at V and 3 bases at J, with 13 bases between. The CDR3 loop spans 15 amino acids.

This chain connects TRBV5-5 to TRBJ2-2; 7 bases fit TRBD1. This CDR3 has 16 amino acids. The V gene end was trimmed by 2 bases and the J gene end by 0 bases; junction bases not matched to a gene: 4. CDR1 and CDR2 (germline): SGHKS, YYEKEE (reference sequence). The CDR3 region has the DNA TGTGCCAGCAGCTTTACAGGGGCTACGAACACCGGGGAGCTGTTTTTT. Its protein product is CASSFTGATNTGELFF.

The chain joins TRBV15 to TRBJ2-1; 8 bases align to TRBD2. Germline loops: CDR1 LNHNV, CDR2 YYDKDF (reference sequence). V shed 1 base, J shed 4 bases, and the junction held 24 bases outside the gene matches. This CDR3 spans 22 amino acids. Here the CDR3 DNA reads TGTGCCACCAGCAGAGGTGGTTCCGGGACGGTCGGCACGGGAGGGCCGTACAATGAGCAGTTCTTC. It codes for CATSRGGSGTVGTGGPYNEQFF.

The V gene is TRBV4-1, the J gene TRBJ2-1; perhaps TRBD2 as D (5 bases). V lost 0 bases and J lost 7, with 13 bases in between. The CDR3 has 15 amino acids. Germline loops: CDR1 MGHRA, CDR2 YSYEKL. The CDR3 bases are TGCGCCAGCAGCCAAGAATGGCTAGCTTCAAATGAGCAGTTCTTC. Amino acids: CASSQEWLASNEQFF.

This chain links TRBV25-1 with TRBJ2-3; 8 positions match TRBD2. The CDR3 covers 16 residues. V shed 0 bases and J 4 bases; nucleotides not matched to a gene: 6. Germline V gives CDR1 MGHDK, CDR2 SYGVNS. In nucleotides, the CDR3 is TGTGCCAGCAGTGAATATATTGGACTAGCAGCAGATACGCAGTATTTT. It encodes CASSEYIGLAADTQYF.

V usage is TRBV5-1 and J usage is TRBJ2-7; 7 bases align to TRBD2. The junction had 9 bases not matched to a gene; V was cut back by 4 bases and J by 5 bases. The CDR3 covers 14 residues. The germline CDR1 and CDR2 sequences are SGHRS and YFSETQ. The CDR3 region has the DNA TGCGCCAGCAGCCCGACGACTAGCAGGAACGAGCAGTACTTC. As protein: CASSPTTSRNEQYF.